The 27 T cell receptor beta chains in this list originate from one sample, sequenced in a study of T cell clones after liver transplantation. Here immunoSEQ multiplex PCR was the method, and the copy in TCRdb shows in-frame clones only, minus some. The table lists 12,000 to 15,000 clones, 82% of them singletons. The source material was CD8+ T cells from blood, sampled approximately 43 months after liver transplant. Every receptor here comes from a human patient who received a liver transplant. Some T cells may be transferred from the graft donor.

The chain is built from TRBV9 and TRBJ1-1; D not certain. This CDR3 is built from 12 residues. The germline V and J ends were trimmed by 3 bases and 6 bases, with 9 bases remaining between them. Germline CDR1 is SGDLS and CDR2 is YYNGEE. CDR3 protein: CASSGPEAEAFF. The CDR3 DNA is TGTGCCAGCAGCGGGCCGGAAGCTGAAGCTTTCTTT.

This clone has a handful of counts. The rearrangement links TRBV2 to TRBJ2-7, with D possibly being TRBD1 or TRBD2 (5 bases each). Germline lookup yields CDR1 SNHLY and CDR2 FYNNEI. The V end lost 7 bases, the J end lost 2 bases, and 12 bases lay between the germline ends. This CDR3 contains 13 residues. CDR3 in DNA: TGTGCCAGCATGGGACCGCAAACCTACGAGCAGTACTTC. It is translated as CASMGPQTYEQYF.

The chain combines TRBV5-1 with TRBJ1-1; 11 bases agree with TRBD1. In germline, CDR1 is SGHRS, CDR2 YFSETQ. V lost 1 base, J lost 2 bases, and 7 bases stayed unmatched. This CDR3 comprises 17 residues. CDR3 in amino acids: CASSLYRDRGSNTEAFF. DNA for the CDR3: TGCGCCAGCAGCTTGTATCGGGACAGGGGGTCCAACACTGAAGCTTTCTTT.

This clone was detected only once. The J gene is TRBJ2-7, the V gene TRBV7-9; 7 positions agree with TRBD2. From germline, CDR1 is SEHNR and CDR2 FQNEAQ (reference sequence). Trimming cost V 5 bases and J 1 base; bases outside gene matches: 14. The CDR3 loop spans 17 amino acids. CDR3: CASSGHLGGSISYEQYF. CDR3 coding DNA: TGTGCCAGCAGCGGTCATTTGGGCGGGAGTATTTCCTACGAGCAGTACTTC.

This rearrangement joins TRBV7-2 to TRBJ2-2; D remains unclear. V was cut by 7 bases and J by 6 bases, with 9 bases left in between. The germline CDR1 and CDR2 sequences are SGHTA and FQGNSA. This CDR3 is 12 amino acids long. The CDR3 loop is CASTSPPGELFF. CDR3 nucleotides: TGTGCCAGCACCTCCCCCCCCGGGGAGCTGTTTTTT.

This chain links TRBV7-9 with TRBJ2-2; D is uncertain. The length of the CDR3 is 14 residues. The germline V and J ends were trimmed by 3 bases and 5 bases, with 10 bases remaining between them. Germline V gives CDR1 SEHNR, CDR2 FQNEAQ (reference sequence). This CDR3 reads CASSFHHGTGELFF. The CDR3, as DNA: TGTGCCAGCAGCTTCCACCACGGGACCGGGGAGCTGTTTTTT.

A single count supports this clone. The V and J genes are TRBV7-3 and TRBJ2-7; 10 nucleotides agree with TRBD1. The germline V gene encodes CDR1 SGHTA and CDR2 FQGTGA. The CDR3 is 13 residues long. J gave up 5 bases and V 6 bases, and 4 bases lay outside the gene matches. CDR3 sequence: CASRGTGVDEQYF. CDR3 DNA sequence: TGTGCCAGCAGGGGGACAGGGGTCGACGAGCAGTACTTC.

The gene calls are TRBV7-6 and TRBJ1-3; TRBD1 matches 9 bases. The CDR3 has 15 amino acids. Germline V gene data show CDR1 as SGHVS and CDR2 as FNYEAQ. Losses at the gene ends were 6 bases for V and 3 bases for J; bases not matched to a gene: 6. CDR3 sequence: CASRGDRDGGNTIYF. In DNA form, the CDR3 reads TGTGCCAGCAGGGGGGACAGGGACGGTGGAAACACCATATATTTT.

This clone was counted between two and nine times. The CDR3 loop reads CASSAPNQYSNQPQHF. CDR3 coding DNA: TGTGCCAGCAGCGCCCCGAACCAGTATAGCAATCAGCCCCAGCATTTT. The chain has TRBV2 and TRBJ1-5; D unclear. Trimming took off 6 bases at V and 0 bases at J, with 15 bases between the two ends. The CDR3 consists of 16 residues. Germline V gives CDR1 SNHLY, CDR2 FYNNEI.

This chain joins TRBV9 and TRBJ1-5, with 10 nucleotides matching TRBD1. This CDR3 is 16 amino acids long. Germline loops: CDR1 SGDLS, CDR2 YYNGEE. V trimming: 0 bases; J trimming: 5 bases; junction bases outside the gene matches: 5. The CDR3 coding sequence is TGTGCCAGCAGCGTAGGTGTGGACAGGGGGGATCAGCCCCAGCATTTT. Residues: CASSVGVDRGDQPQHF.

The CDR3 spells CASSPGQAFYEQYF. CDR3 coding DNA: TGTGCCAGCAGCCCTGGACAGGCGTTCTACGAGCAGTACTTC. This chain uses TRBV28 with TRBJ2-7; 7 nucleotides agree with TRBD1. With 6 bases clipped from V and 3 bases from J, the junction kept 8 bases outside the gene matches. The V gene's germline CDR1 is MDHEN and CDR2 SYDVKM. CDR3 length: 14 residues.

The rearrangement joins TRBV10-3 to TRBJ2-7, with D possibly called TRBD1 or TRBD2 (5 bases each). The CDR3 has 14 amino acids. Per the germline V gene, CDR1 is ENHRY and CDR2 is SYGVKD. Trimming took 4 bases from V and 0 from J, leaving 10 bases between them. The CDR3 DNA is TGTGCCATCAGTGGAGGGACCGCCTCCTACGAGCAGTACTTC. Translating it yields CAISGGTASYEQYF.

For the CDR3, the DNA is TGTGCCAGCAGCGCGGGACCGCTTAATTCACCCCTCCACTTT. It specifies CASSAGPLNSPLHF. V and J are TRBV7-2 and TRBJ1-6; weak D call: TRBD1 (5 bases). Germline assignment: CDR1 SGHTA and CDR2 FQGNSA. Trimming stripped 5 bases from V and 6 bases from J, with 11 bases between. This CDR3 comprises 14 residues.

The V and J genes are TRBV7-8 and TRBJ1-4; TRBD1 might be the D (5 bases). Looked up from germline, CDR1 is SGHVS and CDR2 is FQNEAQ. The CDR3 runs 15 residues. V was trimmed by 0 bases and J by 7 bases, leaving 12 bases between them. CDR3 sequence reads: CASSLAGRGGEKLFF. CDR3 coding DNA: TGTGCCAGCAGCTTAGCAGGGAGGGGAGGTGAAAAACTGTTTTTT.

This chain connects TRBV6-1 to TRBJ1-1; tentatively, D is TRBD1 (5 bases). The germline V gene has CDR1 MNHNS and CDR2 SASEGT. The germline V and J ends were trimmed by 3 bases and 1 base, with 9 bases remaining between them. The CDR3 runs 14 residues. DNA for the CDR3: TGTGCCAGCAGTGAGGATGGGGGGAACACTGAAGCTTTCTTT. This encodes CASSEDGGNTEAFF.

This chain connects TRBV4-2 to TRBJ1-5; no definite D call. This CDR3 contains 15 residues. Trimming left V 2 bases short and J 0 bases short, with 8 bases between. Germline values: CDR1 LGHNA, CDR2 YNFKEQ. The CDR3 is CASSQTGNSNQPQHF. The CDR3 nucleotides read TGTGCCAGCAGCCAAACTGGGAATAGCAATCAGCCCCAGCATTTT.

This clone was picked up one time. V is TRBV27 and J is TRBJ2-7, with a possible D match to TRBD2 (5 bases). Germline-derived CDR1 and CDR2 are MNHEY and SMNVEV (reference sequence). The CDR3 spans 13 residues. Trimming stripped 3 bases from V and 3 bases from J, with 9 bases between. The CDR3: CASSFTGFYEQYF. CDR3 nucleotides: TGTGCCAGCAGTTTCACGGGGTTCTACGAGCAGTACTTC.

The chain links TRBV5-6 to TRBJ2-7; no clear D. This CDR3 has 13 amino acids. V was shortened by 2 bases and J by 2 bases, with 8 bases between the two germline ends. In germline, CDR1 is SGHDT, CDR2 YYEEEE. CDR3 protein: CASSLGRAYEQYF. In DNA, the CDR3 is TGTGCCAGCAGCTTAGGACGGGCCTACGAGCAGTACTTC.

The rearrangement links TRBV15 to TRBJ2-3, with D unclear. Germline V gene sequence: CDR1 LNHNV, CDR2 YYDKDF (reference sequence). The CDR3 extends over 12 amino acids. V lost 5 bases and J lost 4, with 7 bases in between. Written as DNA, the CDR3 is TGTGCCACCAGCGATACTTCAGATACGCAGTATTTT. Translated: CATSDTSDTQYF.

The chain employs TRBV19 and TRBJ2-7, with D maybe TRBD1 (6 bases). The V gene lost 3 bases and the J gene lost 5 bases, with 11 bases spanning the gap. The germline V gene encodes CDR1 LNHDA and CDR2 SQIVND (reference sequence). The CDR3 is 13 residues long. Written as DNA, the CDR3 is TGTGCCAGTAGTATTTGGGCAGGGGACGAGCAGTACTTC. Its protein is CASSIWAGDEQYF.

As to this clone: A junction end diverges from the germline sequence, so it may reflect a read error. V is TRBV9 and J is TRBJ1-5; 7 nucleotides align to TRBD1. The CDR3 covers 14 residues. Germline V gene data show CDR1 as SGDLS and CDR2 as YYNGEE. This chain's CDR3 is CASSVYPRTGLQRF. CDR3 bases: TGTGCCAGCAGCGTATACCCCCGGACAGGCCTACAGCGTTTT.

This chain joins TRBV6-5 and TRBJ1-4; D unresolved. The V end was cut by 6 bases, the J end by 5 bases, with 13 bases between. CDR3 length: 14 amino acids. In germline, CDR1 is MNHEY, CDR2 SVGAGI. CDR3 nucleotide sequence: TGTGCCAGCAGCACGGGGAGCCTCAATGAAAAACTGTTTTTT. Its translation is CASSTGSLNEKLFF.

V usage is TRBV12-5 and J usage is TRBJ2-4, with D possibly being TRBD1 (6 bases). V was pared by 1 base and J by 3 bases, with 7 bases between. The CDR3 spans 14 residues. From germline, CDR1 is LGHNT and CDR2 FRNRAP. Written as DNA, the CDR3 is TGTGCTAGTGGTTTGGGACAGGACAAAAACATTCAGTACTTC. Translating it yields CASGLGQDKNIQYF.

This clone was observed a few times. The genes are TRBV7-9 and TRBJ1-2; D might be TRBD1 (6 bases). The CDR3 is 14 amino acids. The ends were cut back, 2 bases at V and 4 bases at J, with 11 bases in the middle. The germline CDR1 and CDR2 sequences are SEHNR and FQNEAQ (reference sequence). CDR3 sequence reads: CASSLQGLIYGYTF. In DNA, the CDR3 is TGTGCCAGCAGCTTACAGGGGCTGATCTATGGCTACACCTTC. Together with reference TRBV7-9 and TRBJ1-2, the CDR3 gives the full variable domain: DTGVSQNPRHKITKRGQNVTFRCDPISEHNRLYWYRQTLGQGPEFLTYFQNEAQLEKSRLLSDRFSAERPKGSFSTLEIQRTEQGDSAMYLCASSLQGLIYGYTFGSGTRLTVV.

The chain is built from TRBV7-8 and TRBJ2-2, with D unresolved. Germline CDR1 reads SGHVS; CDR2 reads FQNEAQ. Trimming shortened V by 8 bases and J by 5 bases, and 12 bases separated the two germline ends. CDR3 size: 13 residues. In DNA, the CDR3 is TGTGCCAGCGCCGAGCAGACAACCGGGGAGCTGTTTTTT. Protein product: CASAEQTTGELFF.

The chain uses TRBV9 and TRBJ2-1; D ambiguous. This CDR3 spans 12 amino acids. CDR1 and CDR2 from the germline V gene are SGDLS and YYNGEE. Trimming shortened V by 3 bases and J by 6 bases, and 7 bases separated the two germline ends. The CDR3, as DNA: TGTGCCAGCAGCGGGGTTAGCAATGAGCAGTTCTTC. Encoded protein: CASSGVSNEQFF.

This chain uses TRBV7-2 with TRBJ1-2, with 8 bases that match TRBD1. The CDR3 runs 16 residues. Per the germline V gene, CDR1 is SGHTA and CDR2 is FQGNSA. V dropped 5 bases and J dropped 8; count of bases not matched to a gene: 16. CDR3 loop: CASSRQGTIADGGYTF. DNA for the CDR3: TGTGCCAGCAGCCGACAGGGGACCATAGCCGATGGCGGCTACACCTTC.